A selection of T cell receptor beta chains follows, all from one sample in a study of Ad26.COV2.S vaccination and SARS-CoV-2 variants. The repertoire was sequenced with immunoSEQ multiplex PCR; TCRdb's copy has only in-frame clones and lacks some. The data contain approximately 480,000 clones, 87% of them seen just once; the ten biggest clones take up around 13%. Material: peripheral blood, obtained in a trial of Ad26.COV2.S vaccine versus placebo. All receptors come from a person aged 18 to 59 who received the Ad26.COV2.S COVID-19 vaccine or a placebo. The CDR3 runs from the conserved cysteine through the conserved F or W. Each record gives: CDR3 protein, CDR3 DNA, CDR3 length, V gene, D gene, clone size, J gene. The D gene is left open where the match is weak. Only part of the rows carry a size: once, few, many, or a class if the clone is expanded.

CASSRVTDTQYF	TGTGCCAGCAGCAGGGTCACAGATACGCAGTATTTT	12	TRBV28	NA	NA	TRBJ2-3
CASSQVQSSYNEQFF	TGCGCCAGCAGCCAAGTACAAAGCTCCTACAATGAGCAGTTCTTC	15	TRBV4-3	NA	NA	TRBJ2-1
CASSESSYEQYF	TGCGCCAGCAGTGAGTCCTCTTACGAGCAGTACTTC	12	TRBV10-2	NA	NA	TRBJ2-7
CAWTQETSAGIF	TGTGCCTGGACCCAAGAGACATCCGCGGGGATCTTC	12	TRBV30	NA	NA	TRBJ1-2
CASSHLLGEQYF	TGTGCCAGCAGCCACCTCTTGGGCGAGCAGTACTTC	12	TRBV6-2/TRBV6-3	NA	NA	TRBJ2-7
CASSVVATGELFF	TGTGCCAGCAGCGTAGTTGCCACCGGGGAGCTGTTTTTT	13	TRBV9	NA	NA	TRBJ2-2
CASSPPGLAIETQYF	TGTGCCAGCAGCCCGCCGGGACTAGCTATAGAGACCCAGTACTTC	15	TRBV7-6	TRBD2	once	TRBJ2-5
CASSQDGLWYTF	TGCGCCAGCAGCCAAGATGGGTTGTGGTACACCTTC	12	TRBV4-3	NA	few	TRBJ1-2
CASSEGRNTEAFF	TGTGCCAGCAGCGAGGGTCGGAACACTGAAGCTTTCTTT	13	TRBV28	NA	NA	TRBJ1-1
CASSAGLTGGEKLFF	TGTGCCAGTAGCGCTGGCCTCACCGGAGGTGAAAAACTGTTTTTT	15	TRBV19	NA	NA	TRBJ1-4
CASRLEGSYEQYF	TGCGCCAGCAGACTAGAAGGGTCTTACGAGCAGTACTTC	13	TRBV5-1	NA	NA	TRBJ2-7
CASSMAGGNQPQHF	TGTGCCAGCAGCATGGCGGGGGGCAATCAGCCCCAGCATTTT	14	TRBV2	NA	NA	TRBJ1-5
CASSFRLALAYEQYF	TGTGCCAGCAGTTTTCGACTAGCGCTCGCCTACGAGCAGTACTTC	15	TRBV28	TRBD2	NA	TRBJ2-7
CASSGTSGYNEQFF	TGTGCCAGTTCCGGGACTAGCGGCTACAATGAGCAGTTCTTC	14	TRBV11-3	TRBD2	NA	TRBJ2-1
CASSYARGRETGELFF	TGTGCCAGCAGTTACGCTCGCGGCAGGGAGACCGGGGAGCTGTTTTTT	16	TRBV6-6	NA	NA	TRBJ2-2
CASSFGDRARGQYF	TGTGCCAGCAGCTTCGGGGACCGAGCCCGGGGGCAGTACTTC	14	TRBV7-9	NA	NA	TRBJ2-7
CASSHVGDTEAFF	TGTGCCAGCAGCCACGTTGGGGACACTGAAGCTTTCTTT	13	TRBV14	NA	NA	TRBJ1-1
CASSPGIQETQYF	TGTGCCAGCAGCCCAGGGATTCAAGAGACCCAGTACTTC	13	TRBV11-2	NA	NA	TRBJ2-5
CAWSPGQGLTGELFF	TGTGCCTGGAGTCCGGGACAGGGTTTAACCGGGGAGCTGTTTTTT	15	TRBV30	TRBD1	NA	TRBJ2-2
CASSQGATSGSYEQYF	TGCGCCAGCAGCCAAGGGGCGACTAGCGGGAGCTACGAGCAGTACTTC	16	TRBV4-3	TRBD2	NA	TRBJ2-7
CASSSIVSPGQETQYF	TGTGCCAGCAGTTCGATCGTCTCGCCCGGACAAGAGACCCAGTACTTC	16	TRBV28	NA	NA	TRBJ2-5
CASSSNNELEQFF	TGTGCCAGCAGCTCTAACAATGAGTTGGAGCAGTTCTTC	13	TRBV7-3	NA	NA	TRBJ2-1
CSASVGSNQPQHF	TGCAGTGCTAGTGTTGGTAGCAATCAGCCCCAGCATTTT	13	TRBV20-1	NA	few	TRBJ1-5
CASSQDLPGAYEQYF	TGCGCCAGCAGCCAAGATTTGCCGGGAGCCTACGAGCAGTACTTC	15	TRBV4-3	NA	NA	TRBJ2-7
CASSFDRGRSEAFF	TGTGCCAGCAGCTTCGACAGGGGGAGATCTGAAGCTTTCTTT	14	TRBV7-2	TRBD1	NA	TRBJ1-1
CASSLWSGGDGNQPQHF	TGTGCCAGCAGCTTGTGGTCCGGGGGCGATGGCAATCAGCCCCAGCATTTT	17	TRBV5-6	NA	NA	TRBJ1-5
CASSVTTSGSFYEQYF	TGTGCCAGCAGCGTAACAACTAGCGGGAGTTTCTACGAGCAGTACTTC	16	TRBV9	TRBD2	NA	TRBJ2-7
CASSLSAGSEQYF	TGTGCCAGCAGTTTATCAGCCGGATCCGAGCAGTACTTC	13	TRBV27	NA	NA	TRBJ2-7
CASSLFGGFTNYGYTF	TGTGCCAGCAGCTTGTTTGGCGGATTCACTAACTATGGCTACACCTTC	16	TRBV5-6	NA	NA	TRBJ1-2
CASTWGTGGSAFF	TGTGCCAGCACCTGGGGGACAGGGGGCTCAGCTTTCTTT	13	TRBV5-6	TRBD1	NA	TRBJ1-1
CASSSDRGNQPQHF	TGTGCCAGCTCATCTGACCGAGGCAATCAGCCCCAGCATTTT	14	TRBV18	NA	NA	TRBJ1-5
CASSPRGPRGNEQFF	TGTGCCAGCAGTCCACGGGGGCCTAGAGGAAATGAGCAGTTCTTC	15	TRBV27	NA	once	TRBJ2-1
CATRDLRGSGANVLTF	TGTGCCACAAGGGACCTCAGGGGTTCTGGGGCCAACGTCCTGACTTTC	16	TRBV3-1/TRBV3-2	NA	once	TRBJ2-6
CASRVGGAYGYTF	TGTGCCTCCAGGGTAGGGGGGGCCTATGGCTACACCTTC	13	TRBV19	NA	NA	TRBJ1-2
CASRASGTTGELFF	TGTGCCAGCAGGGCTAGCGGGACAACTGGGGAGCTGTTTTTT	14	TRBV27	TRBD2	NA	TRBJ2-2
CASSLPGGEQYF	TGTGCCAGTAGTCTCCCGGGGGGCGAGCAGTACTTC	12	TRBV19	TRBD2	NA	TRBJ2-7
CAWSRRLAGDAAWEQYF	TGTGCCTGGAGTCGTCGACTAGCGGGAGACGCGGCTTGGGAGCAGTACTTC	17	TRBV30	TRBD2	once	TRBJ2-7
CSVTLKAGGTQYF	TGCAGCGTAACCCTAAAGGCAGGTGGGACCCAGTACTTC	13	TRBV29-1	NA	NA	TRBJ2-5
CASSLGVSLNTEAFF	TGTGCCAGCAGCTTAGGTGTATCACTGAACACTGAAGCTTTCTTT	15	TRBV7-9	NA	NA	TRBJ1-1
CASSFLPARGSGELFF	TGCGCCAGCAGCTTCCTACCCGCCAGGGGGAGCGGGGAGCTGTTTTTT	16	TRBV5-1	TRBD1	few	TRBJ2-2
CASQPRDRGHNEQFF	TGTGCCAGCCAACCCCGGGACAGGGGCCACAATGAGCAGTTCTTC	15	TRBV6-5	TRBD1	NA	TRBJ2-1
CASSLGDRGDGYTF	TGTGCCAGCAGCTTGGGGGACAGGGGAGATGGCTACACCTTC	14	TRBV7-2	TRBD1	NA	TRBJ1-2
CAISGSGSGYEQYF	TGTGCCATCAGTGGATCAGGGAGTGGCTACGAGCAGTACTTC	14	TRBV10-3	NA	NA	TRBJ2-7
CASSMFSLTREYGYTF	TGTGCCAGTAGTATGTTCTCCTTGACCCGAGAATACGGCTACACCTTC	16	TRBV19	NA	NA	TRBJ1-2
CASSQDLGLAGTDTQYF	TGTGCCAGCAGCCAAGACTTGGGACTAGCGGGGACAGATACGCAGTATTTT	17	TRBV4-2	TRBD2	NA	TRBJ2-3
CSVLTGSSYEQYF	TGCAGCGTCTTGACAGGGAGCTCCTACGAGCAGTACTTC	13	TRBV29-1	TRBD1	once	TRBJ2-7
CASSGGGYQETQYF	TGTGCCAGCAGTGGTGGGGGGTACCAAGAGACCCAGTACTTC	14	TRBV2	NA	NA	TRBJ2-5
CAISEAVGQPNYGYTF	TGTGCCATCAGTGAGGCTGTAGGACAGCCTAACTATGGCTACACCTTC	16	TRBV10-3	NA	NA	TRBJ1-2
CASSLVGGSPYEQYF	TGTGCTAGCAGCTTAGTCGGGGGAAGTCCCTACGAGCAGTACTTC	15	TRBV7-7	NA	NA	TRBJ2-7
CASSSGGWSYEQYF	TGTGCCAGCAGTTCGGGGGGCTGGTCCTACGAGCAGTACTTC	14	TRBV27	NA	NA	TRBJ2-7
CASSPQGNSPLHF	TGTGCCAGCAGTCCACAGGGAAATTCACCCCTCCACTTT	13	TRBV5-6	NA	once	TRBJ1-6
CAWRTDSPRGYGYTF	TGTGCCTGGAGGACAGACAGCCCCAGGGGCTATGGCTACACCTTC	15	TRBV30	NA	NA	TRBJ1-2